What follows are 12 T cell receptor beta chains derived from one specimen sequenced in a study of Graves' ophthalmopathy and Graves' hyperthyroidism. RNA transcripts provided the template for amplifying TCR beta CDR3 regions. The authors performed first-round RT-PCR with HTBI primers and then a second-round multiplex PCR. TCRdb redid the calling of the multiplex PCR reads with MiXCR, one entry per CDR3 protein. The profile shows around 1.1 million distinct CDR3 sequences, about 40% of them singletons. The source material was peripheral blood or thyroid tissue (not recorded which). These receptors originate from an adult man with Graves' hyperthyroidism.

In regard to this clonotype: With a much larger clone just one base away, this may be a read error. This chain connects TRBV9 to TRBJ2-5; maybe TRBD2 (5 bases). Trimming cost V 4 bases and J 2 bases, with 12 bases left between them. The length of the CDR3 is 14 residues. Germline V gives CDR1 SGDLS, CDR2 YYNGEE. CDR3 protein: CASSPSGRQETQYF. The CDR3 DNA reads TGTGCCAGCAGCCCGAGCGGAAGACAAGAGACCCAGTACTTC.

The table lists this clonotype with a few counts. The chain couples TRBV4-3 to TRBJ1-1; D remains ambiguous. The germline V gene encodes CDR1 LGHNA and CDR2 YSLEER. CDR3 length equals 16 residues. V lost 1 base to trimming and J lost 0 bases, with 12 bases between them. CDR3 in DNA: TGCGCCAGCAGCCAAGCGACGGGGAAGATGAACACTGAAGCTTTCTTT. Its translation: CASSQATGKMNTEAFF.

This chain connects TRBV7-3 to TRBJ1-1, with D possibly being TRBD1 (5 bases). With 7 bases removed from V and 0 bases from J, the gap between germline ends came to 12 bases. This CDR3 spans 14 amino acids. Germline V gene sequence: CDR1 SGHTA, CDR2 FQGTGA. The CDR3 region is CASTQSRVNTEAFF. CDR3 in DNA: TGTGCCAGCACCCAGAGCAGGGTGAACACTGAAGCTTTCTTT.

The rearrangement uses TRBV6-4 and TRBJ1-1; a possible D gene is TRBD1 (5 bases). V dropped 6 bases and J dropped 3 bases, with 17 bases sitting between them. CDR3 length equals 15 residues. The germline CDR1 and CDR2 sequences are MRHNA and SNTAGT. The CDR3 DNA is TGTGCCAGCAGCTTCAGTTGGGGCGCGTACACTGAAGCTTTCTTT. This translates into CASSFSWGAYTEAFF.

Of note for this clonotype: Just one base apart from a much larger clone, this may be a read error. J is TRBJ1-3 and V is TRBV7-9, with a tentative D call TRBD1 (6 bases). The CDR3 is made up of 14 amino acids. The germline CDR1 and CDR2 sequences are SEHNR and FQNEAQ (reference sequence). CDR3 bases: TGTACCAGCAGCTTAGCACAGGGTGGAAACACCATATATTTT. Translating it yields CTSSLAQGGNTIYF.

The gene calls are TRBV14 and TRBJ1-6; unclear D gene. CDR3 length: 15 residues. Germline loops: CDR1 SGHDN, CDR2 FVKESK. The V end was cut by 1 base, the J end by 10 bases, with 14 bases between. CDR3 DNA sequence: TGTGCCAGCAGCCAAGCGCCCGAACCCCGGTCACCCCTCCACTTT. Translation gives CASSQAPEPRSPLHF.

With regard to this clonotype: Just one base apart from a much larger clone, this may be a read error. This chain links TRBV20-1 with TRBJ2-7, with TRBD1 matching 7 bases. Germline V gene data show CDR1 as DFQATT and CDR2 as SNEGSKA (reference sequence). Trimming took 0 bases from V and 2 from J; bases not matched to a gene: 7. The CDR3 has 15 residues. The CDR3 protein is CSARDRGQDTYEQYF. The CDR3 DNA reads as TGCAGTGCTAGAGATCGAGGACAGGACACCTACGAGCAGTACTTC.

This clonotype was observed many times. The chain joins TRBV7-6 to TRBJ1-5, with D hard to call. Germline lookup yields CDR1 SGHVS and CDR2 FNYEAQ. Trimming removed 5 bases from V and 5 bases from J, with 10 bases in between. The CDR3 contains 13 residues. The DNA of the CDR3 is TGTGCCAGCAGCCGCGTGGCGGATCAGCCCCAGCATTTT. It codes for CASSRVADQPQHF.

This CDR3 reads CASSATGTQETQYF. The CDR3 coding sequence is TGTGCCAGCAGCGCAACCGGGACTCAAGAGACCCAGTACTTC. The chain joins TRBV7-4 to TRBJ2-5; maybe TRBD2 (6 bases). The germline V gene has CDR1 SGHVT and CDR2 SQSDAQ. The CDR3 has 14 amino acids. Trimming left V 5 bases short and J 2 bases short, with 12 bases between.

This clonotype came up many times. The J gene is TRBJ1-1, the V gene TRBV7-3, with a weak D call TRBD1 (6 bases). V was clipped by 2 bases and J by 1 base, with 8 bases between them. Germline lookup yields CDR1 SGHTA and CDR2 FQGTGA. The CDR3 has 14 residues. CDR3 residues: CASSLQGTNTEAFF. In DNA form, the CDR3 reads TGTGCCAGCAGCTTACAGGGGACGAACACTGAAGCTTTCTTT.

This clonotype was seen at least ten times. The rearrangement uses TRBV5-1 and TRBJ1-2; perhaps TRBD1 as D (6 bases). The germline gives CDR1 SGHRS, CDR2 YFSETQ. CDR3 length equals 15 residues. V was clipped by 4 bases and J by 3 bases, with 16 bases between them. CDR3 in amino acids: CASSGASGGDYGYTF. For the CDR3, the DNA is TGCGCCAGCAGCGGAGCCTCGGGGGGCGACTATGGCTACACCTTC.

The sample holds many counts of this clonotype. The rearrangement links TRBV15 to TRBJ1-5; the D is unclear. V lost 1 base, J lost 0 bases, and 10 bases lay in between. Germline V gene data show CDR1 as LNHNV and CDR2 as YYDKDF (reference sequence). CDR3 size: 16 residues. CDR3 sequence reads: CATSRGILGSNQPQHF. DNA of the CDR3: TGTGCCACCAGCAGAGGAATTCTGGGTAGCAATCAGCCCCAGCATTTT.